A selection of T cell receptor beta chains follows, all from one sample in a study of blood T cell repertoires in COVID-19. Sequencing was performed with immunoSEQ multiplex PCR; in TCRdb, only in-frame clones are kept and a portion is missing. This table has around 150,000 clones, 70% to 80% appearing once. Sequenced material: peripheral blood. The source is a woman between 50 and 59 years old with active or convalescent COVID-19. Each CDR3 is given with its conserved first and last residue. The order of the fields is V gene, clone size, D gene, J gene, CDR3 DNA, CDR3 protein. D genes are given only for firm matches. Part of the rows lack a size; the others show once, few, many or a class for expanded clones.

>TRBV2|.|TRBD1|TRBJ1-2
TGTGCCAGCAGTCCTGCGGGACAGGGACCTTATGGCTACACCTTC
CASSPAGQGPYGYTF
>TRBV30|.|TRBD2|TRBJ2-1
TGTGCCTGGAGTGAAAAGCTAGCGGGGGCGAGAGAGCAGTTCTTC
CAWSEKLAGAREQFF
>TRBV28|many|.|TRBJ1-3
TGTGCCAGCAGCTCGGGTGGGAGCTCTGGAAACACCATATATTTT
CASSSGGSSGNTIYF
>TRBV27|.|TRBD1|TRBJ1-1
TGTGCCAGCAGTTTAATACAGGGGAAGGTCGCTTTCTTT
CASSLIQGKVAFF
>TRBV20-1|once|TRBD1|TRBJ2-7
TGCAGTGCTAGTGTCCCGGGACAGGGAAACTACGAGCAGTACTTC
CSASVPGQGNYEQYF
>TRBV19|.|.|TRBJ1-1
TGTGCCAGTAGCCCATTGGGGGGTTCGACTTTCTTT
CASSPLGGSTFF
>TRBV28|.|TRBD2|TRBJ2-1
TGTGCCAGCAGTTCCCTAGCGGGAGGGGGCAATGAGCAGTTCTTC
CASSSLAGGGNEQFF
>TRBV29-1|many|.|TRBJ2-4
TGCAGCGCCTTGGACAAGTTGAAAAACATTCAGTACTTC
CSALDKLKNIQYF
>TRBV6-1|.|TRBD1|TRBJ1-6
TGTGCCAGCAGTGAGGCGGACAGGGAGGTTAGACCCCTCCACTTT
CASSEADREVRPLHF
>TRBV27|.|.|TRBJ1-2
TGTGCCAGCAGTCGAGGGCAGATCTATGGCTACACCTTC
CASSRGQIYGYTF
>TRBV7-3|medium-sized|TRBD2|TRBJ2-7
TGTGCCAGCAGCTTAAAAGCGGGGCCCTACGAGCAGTACTTC
CASSLKAGPYEQYF
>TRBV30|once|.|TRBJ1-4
TGTGCCTGGAGATTGGGGGGTGAAAAACTGTTTTTT
CAWRLGGEKLFF
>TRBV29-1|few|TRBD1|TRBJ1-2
TGCAGCGTTGTGCAGGGGGCGAACGGCTACACCTTC
CSVVQGANGYTF
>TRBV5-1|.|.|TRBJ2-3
TGCGCCAGCAGCTTGGACACCGATACGCAGTATTTT
CASSLDTDTQYF
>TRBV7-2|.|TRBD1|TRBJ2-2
TGTGCCAGCAGCTCAGACAGGGTCACCGGGGAGCTGTTTTTT
CASSSDRVTGELFF
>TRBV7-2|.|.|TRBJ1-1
TGTGCCAGCAGCTTAGATAATGGCCTCATGGTCGAAGCTTTCTTT
CASSLDNGLMVEAFF
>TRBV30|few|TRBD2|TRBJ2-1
TGTGCCTGGACCCGGGGGGCTAGCGGGGTCAATGAGCAGTTCTTC
CAWTRGASGVNEQFF
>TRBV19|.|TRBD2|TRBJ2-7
TGTGCCAGTAGTGATACTAGCGGGACCTACGAGCAGTACTTC
CASSDTSGTYEQYF
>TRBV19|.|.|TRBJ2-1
TGTGCCAGTAGTATGAGACAGAATGAGCAGTTCTTC
CASSMRQNEQFF
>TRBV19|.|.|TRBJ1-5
TGTGCCAGTTTGGACAGCGGCAATCAGCCCCAGCATTTT
CASLDSGNQPQHF
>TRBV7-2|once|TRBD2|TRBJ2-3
TGTGCCAGCAGCGTCACTAGCGGGGATACGCAGTATTTT
CASSVTSGDTQYF
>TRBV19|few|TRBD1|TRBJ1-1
TGTGCCAGTAGTTCCCGGCCAGGGGGCTTCACTGAAGCTTTCTTT
CASSSRPGGFTEAFF
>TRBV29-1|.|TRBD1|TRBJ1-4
TGCAGCGTTACCCGAGAGGGACAGGGGGTTAATGAAAAACTGTTTTTT
CSVTREGQGVNEKLFF
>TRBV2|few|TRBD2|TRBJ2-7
TGTGCCAGCAGTGTTGGGAGGGGAGCCGAGCAGTACTTC
CASSVGRGAEQYF
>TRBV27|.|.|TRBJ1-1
TGTGCCAGCAGTTTATCTTTCGACCGGGACACAGCTTTCTTT
CASSLSFDRDTAFF
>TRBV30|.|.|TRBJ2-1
TGTGCCTGGACCCGGACAGTCAACAATGAGCAGTTCTTC
CAWTRTVNNEQFF
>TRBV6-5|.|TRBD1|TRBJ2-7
TGTGCCAGCACACGACAGGGAAAATACGAGCAGTACTTC
CASTRQGKYEQYF
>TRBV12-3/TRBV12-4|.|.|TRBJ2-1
TGTGCCAGCAGTGGGGGGTACAATGAGCAGTTCTTC
CASSGGYNEQFF
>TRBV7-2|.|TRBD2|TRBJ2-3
TGTGCCAGCAGCCTTCCGGGGGGACCAGATACGCAGTATTTT
CASSLPGGPDTQYF
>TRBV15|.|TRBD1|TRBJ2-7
TGTGCCACCAGCAAGGACAGGAGCTCCTACGAGCAGTACTTC
CATSKDRSSYEQYF
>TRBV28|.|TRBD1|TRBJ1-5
TGTGCCAGCAGTTTCTGGTCCCGGGACAGGGATCAGCCCCAGCATTTT
CASSFWSRDRDQPQHF
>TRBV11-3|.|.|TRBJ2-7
TGTGCCAGCAGCTCTCCAGGTTTGACCCACGAGCAGTACTTC
CASSSPGLTHEQYF
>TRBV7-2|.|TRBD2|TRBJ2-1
TGTGCCAGCAGCTCGACTAGCGGGGGGGCCCGAGAGCAGTTCTTC
CASSSTSGGAREQFF
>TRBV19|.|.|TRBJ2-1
TGTGCCAGTAGTATAGTGCGAGGGGGAGCGTCCCGTCTCGCGGAGCAGTTCTTC
CASSIVRGGASRLAEQFF
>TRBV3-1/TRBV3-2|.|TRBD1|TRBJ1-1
TGTGCCAGCAGCGCTCGGACAGGGAAAGAGGCTTTCTTT
CASSARTGKEAFF
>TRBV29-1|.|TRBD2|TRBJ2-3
TGCAGCGCCCCAGATGGGGCGGGAGGTTATACGCAGTATTTT
CSAPDGAGGYTQYF
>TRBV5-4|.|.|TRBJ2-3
TGTGCCAGCAGCCCTCGGGCAGGGAAGACAGATACGCAGTATTTT
CASSPRAGKTDTQYF
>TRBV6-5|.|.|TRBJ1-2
TGTGCCACCTTTACCGGGGGGGGCTACACCTTC
CATFTGGGYTF
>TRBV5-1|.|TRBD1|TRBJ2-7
TGCGCCAGCCGACCGGACAGGGGGTTGGTCTCCTACGAGCAGTACTTC
CASRPDRGLVSYEQYF
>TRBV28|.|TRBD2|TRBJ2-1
TGTGCCAGCAGTTTTACGCGCTTGACTAGCGGGAGGCCGGGGCAGTTCTTC
CASSFTRLTSGRPGQFF
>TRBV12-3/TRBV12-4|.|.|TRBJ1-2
TGTGCCAGCAGTTTGGGCCTATCAAGGGGCTACACCTTC
CASSLGLSRGYTF
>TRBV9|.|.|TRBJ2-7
TGTGCCAGCAGCGTCCAGGCCGGCGACGAGCAGTACTTC
CASSVQAGDEQYF
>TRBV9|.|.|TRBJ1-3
TGTGCCAGCAGCCTGAGTGGAAACACCATATATTTT
CASSLSGNTIYF
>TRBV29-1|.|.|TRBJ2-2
TGCAGCGTGCGAGGGAACACCGGGGAGCTGTTTTTT
CSVRGNTGELFF
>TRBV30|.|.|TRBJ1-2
TGTGCCTGTCAGAGCCGGGTTAACTATGGCTACACCTTC
CACQSRVNYGYTF
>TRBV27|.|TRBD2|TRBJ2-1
TGTGCCAGCAGTTATGGGCGGGAGGATTACAATGAGCAGTTCTTC
CASSYGREDYNEQFF
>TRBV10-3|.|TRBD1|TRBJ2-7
TGTGCCATCAGCGAGGCTGACAGGGGGCCCTACGAGCAGTACTTC
CAISEADRGPYEQYF
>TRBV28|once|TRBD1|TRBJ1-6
TGTGCCAGCAGTTCCCCCGGGACAGGGGCGGATAATTCACCCCTCCACTTT
CASSSPGTGADNSPLHF
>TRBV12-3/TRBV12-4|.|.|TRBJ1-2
TGTGCCAGCAGTTTAGCCCGACAGGATGGCTACACCTTC
CASSLARQDGYTF
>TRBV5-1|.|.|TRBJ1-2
TGCGCCAGCAGTTTACAGGGTACGAGCTACACCTTC
CASSLQGTSYTF
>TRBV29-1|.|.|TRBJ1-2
TGCAGCGTTGCAGGGCCAGGCTATGGCTACACCTTC
CSVAGPGYGYTF
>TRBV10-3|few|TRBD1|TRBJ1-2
TGTGCCATCAGTGAGTCCGATCCGGGACAGGGGAACTATGGCTACACCTTC
CAISESDPGQGNYGYTF
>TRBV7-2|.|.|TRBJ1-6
TGTGCCAGCAGCTTTGCTTCGGGCTCCTATAATTCACCCCTCCACTTT
CASSFASGSYNSPLHF
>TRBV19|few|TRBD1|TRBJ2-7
TGTGCCAGTAGTCAACCGGGACAGACCTACGAGCAGTACTTC
CASSQPGQTYEQYF
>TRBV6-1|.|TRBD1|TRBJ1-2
TGTGCCAGCAGTGAAGACCTGGGACAGATTTTCTATGGCTACACCTTC
CASSEDLGQIFYGYTF
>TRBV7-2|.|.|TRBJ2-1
TGTGCCAGCAGCCCGATTTGGGGGGATAGCTCCTACAATGAGCAGTTCTTC
CASSPIWGDSSYNEQFF
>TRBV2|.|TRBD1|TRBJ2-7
TGTGCCAGCAGTGTTTCAGGGGGCAGGAGCTCCTACGAGCAGTACTTC
CASSVSGGRSSYEQYF
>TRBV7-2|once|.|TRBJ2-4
TGTGCCAGCAGCTTAGTCTTGGGTGGGGGGAACATTCAGTACTTC
CASSLVLGGGNIQYF